This entry features one TCR beta chain sequence. This sample was taken from a study of blood T cell repertoires in COVID-19. Across the whole study: There were acute and convalescent COVID-19 samples, and they came from the United States, Italy and Spain.

Method: immunoSEQ multiplex PCR; TCRdb's copy keeps in-frame clones and lacks some. Of fewer than 20,000 clones in the sample, about 88% were seen once. V dropped 6 bases and J dropped 6 bases, with 14 bases sitting between them. This CDR3 has 13 residues. The sequenced sample consisted of peripheral blood. The sequence came from a man aged 40-50 years with active COVID-19. The rearrangement uses TRBV12-3 or TRBV12-4 and TRBJ1-2; a weak D match, TRBD1 (5 bases). This chain's CDR3 is CASRQWAGDGYTF. Written as DNA, the CDR3 is TGTGCCAGCAGACAGTGGGCGGGGGATGGCTACACCTTC.